The 22 T cell receptor beta chains below all came from one sample that was sequenced in a study of blood T cell repertoires in COVID-19. Sequencing used immunoSEQ multiplex PCR; TCRdb keeps in-frame clones, though not all of them. The sample lists around 210,000 clones, about 82% occurring once. Sequenced sample: peripheral blood. The receptor source for this set is a man aged 50-60 years with COVID-19, enrolled during active disease.

The chain recombines TRBV11-3 with TRBJ1-3; D not certain. Looked up from germline, CDR1 is SGHNT and CDR2 is YENEEA. Trimming stripped 2 bases from V and 0 bases from J, with 11 bases between. There are 16 residues in the CDR3. CDR3 DNA sequence: TGTGCCAGCAGCTTAAATGGGCAGCACTCTGGAAACACCATATATTTT. Its translation: CASSLNGQHSGNTIYF.

This CDR3 reads CASSLFRQSSYEQYF. As DNA, the CDR3 is TGTGCCAGCAGCTTATTCCGACAGAGCTCCTACGAGCAGTACTTC. This sequence joins TRBV11-2 and TRBJ2-7; perhaps TRBD1 as D (5 bases). The ends were cut back, 2 bases at V and 0 bases at J, with 11 bases in the middle. Per germline, CDR1 SGHAT and CDR2 FQNNGV. The CDR3 is 15 residues long.

The genes are TRBV11-2 and TRBJ1-2; D gene ambiguous. With 0 bases removed from V and 7 bases from J, the gap between germline ends came to 12 bases. CDR1 and CDR2 from the germline V gene are SGHAT and FQNNGV. CDR3 length: 14 residues. The CDR3: CASSLDRVRVGYTF. The DNA of the CDR3 is TGTGCCAGCAGCTTAGATAGAGTTCGAGTTGGCTACACCTTC.

This clone occurred a few times. V and J are TRBV5-4 and TRBJ2-7; D is perhaps TRBD1 (6 bases). Trimming cost V 0 bases and J 0 bases, with 10 bases left between them. CDR3 size: 15 residues. Germline V CDR1 and CDR2: SGHNT, YYREEE (reference sequence). In DNA form, the CDR3 reads TGTGCCAGCAGCTTGGACCGGGACAACTCCTACGAGCAGTACTTC. Its protein product is CASSLDRDNSYEQYF.

This chain uses TRBV24-1 with TRBJ2-3; tentatively, D is TRBD1 (6 bases). Trimming left V 2 bases short and J 2 bases short, with 10 bases between. CDR1 and CDR2 (germline): KGHDR, SFDVKD. The CDR3 covers 15 residues. The CDR3 DNA reads TGTGCCACCAGTGATTCCCGGACAGTCACAGATACGCAGTATTTT. This encodes CATSDSRTVTDTQYF.

The chain's CDR3 is CASSDSRRGDTEAFF. DNA for the CDR3: TGTGCCAGCAGTGACTCCCGAAGGGGTGACACTGAAGCTTTCTTT. This chain joins TRBV25-1 and TRBJ1-1, with D maybe TRBD1 (5 bases). V lost 3 bases and J 3 bases, leaving 14 bases between the germline ends. CDR3 length equals 15 residues. Germline assignment: CDR1 MGHDK and CDR2 SYGVNS.

This clone has only one observation. The chain couples TRBV30 to TRBJ2-3, with TRBD2 identical over 8 bases. J gave up 7 bases and V 2 bases, and 11 bases lay outside the gene matches. The CDR3 loop spans 15 amino acids. In germline, CDR1 is GTSNPN, CDR2 SVGIG (reference sequence). The CDR3 sequence: CAWSLRSSGGNTQYF. CDR3 bases: TGTGCCTGGAGTCTTCGATCTTCGGGGGGGAATACGCAGTATTTT.

The chain couples TRBV7-8 to TRBJ1-5; D unclear. This CDR3 is 14 amino acids long. Trimming left V 1 base short and J 4 bases short, with 8 bases between. Germline V CDR1 and CDR2: SGHVS, FQNEAQ. This chain's CDR3 is CASSLGGGNQPQHF. The CDR3 coding sequence is TGTGCCAGCAGCTTAGGAGGAGGGAATCAGCCCCAGCATTTT.

The J gene is TRBJ2-1, the V gene TRBV7-2; 9 bases map to TRBD1. With V trimmed by 5 bases and J by 6 bases, 8 bases remained unmatched. The CDR3 has 15 amino acids. Germline lookup yields CDR1 SGHTA and CDR2 FQGNSA. CDR3 amino acids: CASSPQGAIGNEQFF. The CDR3 DNA reads TGTGCCAGCAGCCCACAGGGGGCAATTGGCAATGAGCAGTTCTTC.

The chain employs TRBV6-5 and TRBJ1-5, with 7 bases that match TRBD1. CDR3 length: 14 amino acids. CDR1 and CDR2 (germline): MNHEY, SVGAGI. V gave up 6 bases and J gave up 2 bases; unmatched junction bases: 4. The CDR3 is CASSRGTGNQPQHF. The CDR3 coding sequence is TGTGCCAGCAGCCGCGGGACAGGCAATCAGCCCCAGCATTTT.

The V and J genes are TRBV5-1 and TRBJ2-7; 8 bases map to TRBD1. V gave up 4 bases and J gave up 5 bases; unmatched junction bases: 11. This CDR3 is 15 amino acids long. CDR1 is SGHRS, CDR2 YFSETQ, per germline. CDR3: CASSQRQGLSDEQYF. The CDR3 nucleotides read TGCGCCAGCAGCCAGAGACAGGGGCTTTCCGACGAGCAGTACTTC.

CDR3 loop: CARGDRGLYEQYF. CDR3 DNA: TGTGCCAGGGGGGACAGGGGGCTGTACGAGCAGTACTTC. The chain employs TRBV19 and TRBJ2-7; 12 nucleotides match TRBD1. The CDR3 is 13 amino acids. With 9 bases clipped from V and 4 bases from J, the junction kept 4 bases outside the gene matches. Germline V lookup: CDR1 LNHDA, CDR2 SQIVND (reference sequence).

This clone was observed a few times. The chain carries TRBV4-2 and TRBJ2-1; D is ambiguous. Germline assignment: CDR1 LGHNA and CDR2 YNFKEQ. The CDR3 is 13 residues long. The V gene lost 0 bases and the J gene lost 9 bases, with 9 bases spanning the gap. DNA of the CDR3: TGTGCCAGCAGCCAAGAAGGAGCCACTGAGCAGTTCTTC. Translated: CASSQEGATEQFF.

This clone has just one count. The CDR3 bases are TGTGCCAGCAGTGTGGTAACAGGGGGAGAGACCCAGTACTTC. Its protein is CASSVVTGGETQYF. The genes are TRBV2 and TRBJ2-5, with 8 bases matching TRBD1. V dropped 4 bases and J dropped 4; count of bases not matched to a gene: 5. Germline CDR1 reads SNHLY; CDR2 reads FYNNEI. The CDR3 is 14 amino acids.

V is TRBV7-9 and J is TRBJ2-6; 8 nucleotides align to TRBD1. With 7 bases clipped from V and 5 bases from J, the junction kept 7 bases outside the gene matches. Germline CDR1 reads SEHNR; CDR2 reads FQNEAQ (reference sequence). CDR3 length equals 15 residues. CDR3 bases: TGTGCCAGCACCAAATCAGGGGGCTGGGCCAACGTCCTGACTTTC. This gives the protein CASTKSGGWANVLTF.

A single count supports this clone. The chain employs TRBV19 and TRBJ1-5; 10 nucleotides match TRBD1. This CDR3 spans 15 amino acids. V trimming: 1 base; J trimming: 8 bases; junction bases outside the gene matches: 5. Germline CDR1 reads LNHDA; CDR2 reads SQIVND (reference sequence). The CDR3, as DNA: TGTGCCAGTAGTATAGGGGACAGGGGTTTAGAGCCCCAGCATTTT. Translated: CASSIGDRGLEPQHF. The entire variable domain, with the rest obtained from reference TRBV19 and TRBJ1-5, is as follows: DGGITQSPKYLFRKEGQNVTLSCEQNLNHDAMYWYRQDPGQGLRLIYYSQIVNDFQKGDIAEGYSVSREKKESFPLTVTSAQKNPTAFYLCASSIGDRGLEPQHFGDGTRLSIL.

This clone was recorded only once. The rearrangement links TRBV5-5 to TRBJ2-5; 12 nucleotides match TRBD2. V dropped 4 bases and J dropped 5; count of bases not matched to a gene: 15. The CDR3 runs to 18 residues. The germline gives CDR1 SGHKS, CDR2 YYEKEE (reference sequence). CDR3 residues: CASSRLRASGGARETQYF. CDR3 sequence (DNA): TGTGCCAGCAGCCGCCTCAGGGCTAGCGGGGGGGCCCGGGAGACCCAGTACTTC.

The chain is built from TRBV4-1 and TRBJ1-5; 9 bases are shared with TRBD1. Trimming removed 2 bases from V and 4 bases from J; junction bases left unmatched: 6. Germline lookup yields CDR1 MGHRA and CDR2 YSYEKL. This CDR3 is 16 amino acids long. This chain's CDR3 is CASSQTRQGGNQPQHF. The CDR3, as DNA: TGCGCCAGCAGCCAAACACGACAGGGGGGTAATCAGCCCCAGCATTTT.

J is TRBJ2-7 and V is TRBV27; 9 bases line up with TRBD2. Trimming removed 5 bases from V and 7 bases from J; junction bases left unmatched: 9. Germline V gene lookup returns CDR1 MNHEY and CDR2 SMNVEV (reference sequence). This CDR3 has 14 amino acids. The CDR3 loop reads CASSPASGVGEQYF. CDR3 coding DNA: TGTGCCAGCAGTCCCGCTAGCGGGGTGGGAGAGCAGTACTTC.

This chain joins TRBV28 and TRBJ1-2; TRBD1 matches at 11 bases. Germline V gene lookup returns CDR1 MDHEN and CDR2 SYDVKM. This CDR3 is built from 13 residues. V was pared by 6 bases and J by 6 bases, with 3 bases of the junction left unmatched. The CDR3 loop is CASRGQGVNGYTF. The CDR3 coding sequence is TGTGCCAGCAGGGGACAGGGGGTTAATGGCTACACCTTC.

This chain uses TRBV20-1 with TRBJ1-2; D is perhaps TRBD1 (5 bases). The CDR3 covers 13 residues. The V gene's germline CDR1 is DFQATT and CDR2 SNEGSKA (reference sequence). Trimming stripped 3 bases from V and 6 bases from J, with 14 bases between. CDR3 protein: CSASWGEGDGYTF. The CDR3 coding sequence is TGCAGTGCTAGTTGGGGGGAAGGAGATGGCTACACCTTC.

This clone was seen a single time. The chain combines TRBV2 with TRBJ2-3, with D perhaps matching TRBD1 (6 bases). V was clipped by 7 bases and J by 3 bases, with 17 bases between them. CDR3 length equals 15 residues. In germline, CDR1 is SNHLY, CDR2 FYNNEI. The CDR3 coding sequence is TGTGCCAGCAAACAGGGTCTTCTTGGTACAGATACGCAGTATTTT. Amino acids: CASKQGLLGTDTQYF.